The table lists the clone carrying this T cell receptor beta chain with many counts. The target antigen is unknown. These data are taken from a study of response to subunit inactivated influenza vaccine. General observations from the study: The authors suggested that few new T cells are recruited per seasonal influenza vaccination.

TCRdb re-analysed the RT-PCR reads in MiXCR, keeping a single row per CDR3 protein. Of around 480,000 distinct CDR3 sequences in the sample, roughly 11% were seen once. This CDR3 has 15 amino acids. Trimming pared 0 bases from V and 4 bases from J, leaving 13 bases between. In germline, CDR1 is SGHRS, CDR2 YFSETQ. The chain has TRBV5-1 and TRBJ1-2; unclear D gene. This TCR came from a man between 50 and 59 years old who received an inactivated influenza vaccine. The material sequenced was PBMCs from blood, taken more than 35 days after vaccination. CDR3 DNA sequence: TGCGCCAGCAGCTTGGGGCAACCCCCCGGCTATGGCTACACCTTC. It yields the protein CASSLGQPPGYGYTF.